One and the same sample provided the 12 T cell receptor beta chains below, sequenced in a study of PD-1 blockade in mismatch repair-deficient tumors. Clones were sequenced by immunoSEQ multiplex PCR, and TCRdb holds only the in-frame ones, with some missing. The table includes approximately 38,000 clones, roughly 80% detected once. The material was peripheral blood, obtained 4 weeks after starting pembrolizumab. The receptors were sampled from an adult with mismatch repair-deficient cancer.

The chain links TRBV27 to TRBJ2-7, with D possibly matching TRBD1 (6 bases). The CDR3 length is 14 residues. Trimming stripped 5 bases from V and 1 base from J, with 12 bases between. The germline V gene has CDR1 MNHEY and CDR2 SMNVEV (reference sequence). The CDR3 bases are TGTGCCAGCAGTACGGACAGATATTCCTACGAGCAGTACTTC. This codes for CASSTDRYSYEQYF.

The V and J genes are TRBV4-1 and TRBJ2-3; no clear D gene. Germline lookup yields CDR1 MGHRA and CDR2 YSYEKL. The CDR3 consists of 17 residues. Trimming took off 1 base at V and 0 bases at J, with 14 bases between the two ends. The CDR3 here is CASSQVLVYTSTDTQYF. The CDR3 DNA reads TGCGCCAGCAGCCAAGTCCTTGTATATACTAGCACAGATACGCAGTATTTT.

CDR3 residues: CASSLAVRGRSYEQYF. CDR3 bases: TGTGCCAGCAGCTTGGCGGTACGGGGCCGGTCCTACGAGCAGTACTTC. J is TRBJ2-7 and V is TRBV5-6; tentatively, D is TRBD1 or TRBD2 (5 bases each). Germline CDR1 is SGHDT and CDR2 is YYEEEE. The CDR3 is 16 residues long. Between the trimmed V and J ends, which lost 0 bases and 1 base, there was a span of 14 bases.

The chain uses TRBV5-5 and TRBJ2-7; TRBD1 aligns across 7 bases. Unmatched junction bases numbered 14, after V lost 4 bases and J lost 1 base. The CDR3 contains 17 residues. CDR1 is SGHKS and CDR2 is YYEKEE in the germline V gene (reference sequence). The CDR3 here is CASSLRVEGAASYEQYF. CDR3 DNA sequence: TGTGCCAGCAGCCTGCGGGTTGAGGGGGCTGCTTCCTACGAGCAGTACTTC.

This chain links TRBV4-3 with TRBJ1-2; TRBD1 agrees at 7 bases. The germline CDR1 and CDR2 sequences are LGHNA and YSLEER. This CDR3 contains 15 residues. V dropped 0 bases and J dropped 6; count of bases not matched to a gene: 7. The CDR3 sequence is CASSQDLSGGDGYTF. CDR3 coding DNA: TGCGCCAGCAGCCAAGATTTATCAGGGGGGGATGGCTACACCTTC.

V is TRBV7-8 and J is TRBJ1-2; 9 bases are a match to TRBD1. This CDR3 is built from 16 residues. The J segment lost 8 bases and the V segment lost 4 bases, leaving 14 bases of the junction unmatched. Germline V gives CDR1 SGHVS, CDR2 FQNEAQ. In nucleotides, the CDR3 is TGTGCCAGCAGCTCCGTGGGCTTACAGGGGGCTCGGGGCTACACCTTC. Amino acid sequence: CASSSVGLQGARGYTF. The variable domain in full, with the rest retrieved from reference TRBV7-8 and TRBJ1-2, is GAGVSQSPRYKVAKRGQDVALRCDPISGHVSLFWYQQALGQGPEFLTYFQNEAQLDKSGLPSDRFFAERPEGSVSTLKIQRTQQEDSAVYLCASSSVGLQGARGYTFGSGTRLTVV.

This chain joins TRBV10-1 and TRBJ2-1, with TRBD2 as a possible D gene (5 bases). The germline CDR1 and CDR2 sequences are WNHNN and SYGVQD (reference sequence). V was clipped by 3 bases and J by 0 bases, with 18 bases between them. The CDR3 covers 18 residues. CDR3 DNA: TGCGCCAGCAGTGAATGGGCCCCTCCTGGGAGCTCCTACAATGAGCAGTTCTTC. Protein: CASSEWAPPGSSYNEQFF.

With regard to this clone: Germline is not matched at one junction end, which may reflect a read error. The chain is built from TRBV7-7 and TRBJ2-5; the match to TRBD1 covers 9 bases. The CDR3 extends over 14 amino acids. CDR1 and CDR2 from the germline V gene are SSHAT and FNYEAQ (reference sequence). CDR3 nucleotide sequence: TGTGCTAGCAGCTTAGACAGGGGGCAAGAGACCCAGTACTTC. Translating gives CASSLDRGQETQYF.

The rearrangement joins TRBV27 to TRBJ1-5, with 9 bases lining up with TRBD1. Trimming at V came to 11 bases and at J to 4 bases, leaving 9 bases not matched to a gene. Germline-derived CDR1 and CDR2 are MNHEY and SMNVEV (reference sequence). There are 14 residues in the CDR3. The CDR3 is CAGGQGKRNQPQHF. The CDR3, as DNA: TGTGCCGGGGGACAGGGAAAGAGGAATCAGCCCCAGCATTTT.

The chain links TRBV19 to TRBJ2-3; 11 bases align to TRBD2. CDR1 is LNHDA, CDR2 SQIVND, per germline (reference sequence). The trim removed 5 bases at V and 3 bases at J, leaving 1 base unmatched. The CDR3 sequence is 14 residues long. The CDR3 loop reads CASSSSGRTDTQYF. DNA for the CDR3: TGTGCCAGTAGTTCTAGCGGGAGGACAGATACGCAGTATTTT.

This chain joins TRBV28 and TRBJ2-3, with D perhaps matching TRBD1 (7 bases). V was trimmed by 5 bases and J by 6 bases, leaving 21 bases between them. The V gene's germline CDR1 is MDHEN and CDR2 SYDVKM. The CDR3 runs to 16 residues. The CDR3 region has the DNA TGTGCCAGCAGTGCCAGGGGGGTCGGGGCTTTGGATACGCAGTATTTT. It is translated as CASSARGVGALDTQYF. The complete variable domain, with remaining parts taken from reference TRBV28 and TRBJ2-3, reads DVKVTQSSRYLVKRTGEKVFLECVQDMDHENMFWYRQDPGLGLRLIYFSYDVKMKEKGDIPEGYSVSREKKERFSLILESASTNQTSMYLCASSARGVGALDTQYFGPGTRLTVL.

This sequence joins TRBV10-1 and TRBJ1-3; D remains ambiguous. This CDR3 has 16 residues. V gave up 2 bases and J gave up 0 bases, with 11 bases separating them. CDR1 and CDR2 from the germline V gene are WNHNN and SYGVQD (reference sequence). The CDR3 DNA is TGCGCCAGCAGTGAGGATCCGGCAAACTCTGGAAACACCATATATTTT. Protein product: CASSEDPANSGNTIYF.